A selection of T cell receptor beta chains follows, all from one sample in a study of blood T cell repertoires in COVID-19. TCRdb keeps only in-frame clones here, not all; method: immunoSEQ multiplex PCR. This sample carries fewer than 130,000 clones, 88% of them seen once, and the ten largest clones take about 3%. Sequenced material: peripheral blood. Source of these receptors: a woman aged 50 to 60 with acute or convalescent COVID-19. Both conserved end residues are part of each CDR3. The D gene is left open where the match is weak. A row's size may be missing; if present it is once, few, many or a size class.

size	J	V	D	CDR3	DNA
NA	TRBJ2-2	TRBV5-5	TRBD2	CASSRIAGGGTGELFF	TGTGCCAGCAGCAGAATAGCGGGAGGAGGCACCGGGGAGCTGTTTTTT
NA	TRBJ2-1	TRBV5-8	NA	CASSDVLVSSYNEQFF	TGTGCCAGCAGCGATGTTCTCGTGAGCTCCTACAATGAGCAGTTCTTC
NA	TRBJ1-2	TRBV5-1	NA	CASSSQISELGGYTF	TGCGCCAGCAGCTCCCAGATCAGTGAACTAGGGGGCTACACCTTC
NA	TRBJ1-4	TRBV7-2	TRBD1	CASSYLSGQGYSLFF	TGTGCCAGCAGCTACCTATCGGGACAGGGCTATAGTCTGTTTTTT
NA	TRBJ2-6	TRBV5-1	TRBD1	CASRERTGGAGANVLTF	TGCGCCAGCAGGGAAAGGACAGGGGGCGCTGGGGCCAACGTCCTGACTTTC
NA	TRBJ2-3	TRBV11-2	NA	CASTPGSDTQYF	TGTGCCAGCACCCCTGGCTCAGATACGCAGTATTTT
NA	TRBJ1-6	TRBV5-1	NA	CASSTQGGNSPLHF	TGCGCCAGCAGCACACAGGGTGGTAATTCACCCCTCCACTTT
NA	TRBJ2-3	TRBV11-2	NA	CASSFRPGSITDTQYF	TGTGCCAGCAGCTTCCGGCCGGGATCGATTACAGATACGCAGTATTTT
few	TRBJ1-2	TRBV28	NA	CASTSSDGMIYGYTF	TGTGCCAGCACATCCTCCGACGGGATGATCTATGGCTACACCTTC
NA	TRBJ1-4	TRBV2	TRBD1	CASRSLRTGRVNEKLFF	TGTGCCAGCAGGTCCCTCAGGACAGGGCGGGTTAATGAAAAACTGTTTTTT
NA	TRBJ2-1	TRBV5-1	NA	CASGTGGTGYNEQFF	TGCGCCAGCGGTACGGGGGGGACAGGGTACAATGAGCAGTTCTTC
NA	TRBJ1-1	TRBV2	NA	CASSAQGGTEAFF	TGTGCCAGCAGCGCCCAGGGAGGTACTGAAGCTTTCTTT
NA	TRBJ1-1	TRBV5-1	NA	CASSLAAGKNTEAFF	TGCGCCAGCAGCTTGGCCGCAGGGAAAAACACTGAAGCTTTCTTT
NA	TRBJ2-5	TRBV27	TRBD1	CASSPWTGLSETQYF	TGTGCCAGCAGTCCATGGACAGGGCTCTCGGAGACCCAGTACTTC
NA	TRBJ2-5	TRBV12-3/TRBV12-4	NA	CASSLVNLETQYF	TGTGCCAGCAGTTTAGTTAACTTGGAGACCCAGTACTTC
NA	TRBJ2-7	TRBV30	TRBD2	CAWSLGGTEQYF	TGTGCCTGGAGTTTGGGAGGGACTGAGCAGTACTTC
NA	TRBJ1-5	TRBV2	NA	CASRHQGNSNQPQHF	TGTGCCAGCAGACACCAGGGAAATAGCAATCAGCCCCAGCATTTT
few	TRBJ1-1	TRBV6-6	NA	CASSYSGGETPVAFF	TGTGCCAGCAGTTACTCGGGAGGGGAGACACCGGTAGCTTTCTTT